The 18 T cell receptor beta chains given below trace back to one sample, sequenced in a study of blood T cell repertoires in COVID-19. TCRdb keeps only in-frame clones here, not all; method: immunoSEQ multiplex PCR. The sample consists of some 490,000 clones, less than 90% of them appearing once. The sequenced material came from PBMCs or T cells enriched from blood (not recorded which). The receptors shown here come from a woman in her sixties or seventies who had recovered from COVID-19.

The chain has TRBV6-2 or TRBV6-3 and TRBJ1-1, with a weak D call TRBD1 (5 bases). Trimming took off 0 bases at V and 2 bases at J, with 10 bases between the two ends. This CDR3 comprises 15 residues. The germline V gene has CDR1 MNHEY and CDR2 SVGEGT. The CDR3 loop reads CASSYSWRGNTEAFF. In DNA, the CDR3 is TGTGCCAGCAGTTACTCCTGGAGGGGAAACACTGAAGCTTTCTTT.

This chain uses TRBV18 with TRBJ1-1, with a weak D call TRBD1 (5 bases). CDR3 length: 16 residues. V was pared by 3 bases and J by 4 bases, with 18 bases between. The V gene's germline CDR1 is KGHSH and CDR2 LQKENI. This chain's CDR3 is CASSPFGGGVGTEAFF. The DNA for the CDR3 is TGTGCCAGCTCACCCTTCGGGGGAGGGGTCGGCACTGAAGCTTTCTTT. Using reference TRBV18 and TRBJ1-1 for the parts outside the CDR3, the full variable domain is NAGVMQNPRHLVRRRGQEARLRCSPMKGHSHVYWYRQLPEEGLKFMVYLQKENIIDESGMPKERFSAEFPKEGPSILRIQQVVRGDSAAYFCASSPFGGGVGTEAFFGQGTRLTVV.

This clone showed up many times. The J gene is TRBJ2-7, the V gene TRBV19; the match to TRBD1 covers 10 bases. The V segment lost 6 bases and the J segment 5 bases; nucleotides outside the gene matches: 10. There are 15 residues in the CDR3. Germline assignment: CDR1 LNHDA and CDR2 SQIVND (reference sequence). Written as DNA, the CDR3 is TGTGCCAGTAGCGATCGGGGACAGGGGCGCGACGAGCAGTACTTC. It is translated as CASSDRGQGRDEQYF.

The CDR3 DNA reads as TGCGCCAGCAGCTTGATGGGAGCCAGCGCTGAAGCTTTCTTT. Its translation: CASSLMGASAEAFF. The rearrangement uses TRBV5-1 and TRBJ1-1; D is unclear. CDR3 size: 14 residues. The V end was cut by 1 base, the J end by 6 bases, with 13 bases between. Germline CDR1 reads SGHRS; CDR2 reads YFSETQ.

CDR3 protein: CASSLYAGATEAFF. CDR3 coding DNA: TGTGCCAGCAGCTTATATGCAGGCGCCACTGAAGCTTTCTTT. The gene calls are TRBV7-6 and TRBJ1-1; D is uncertain. CDR1 SGHVS and CDR2 FNYEAQ come from the germline V gene. V was shortened by 2 bases and J by 4 bases, with 11 bases between the two germline ends. The CDR3 totals 14 residues.

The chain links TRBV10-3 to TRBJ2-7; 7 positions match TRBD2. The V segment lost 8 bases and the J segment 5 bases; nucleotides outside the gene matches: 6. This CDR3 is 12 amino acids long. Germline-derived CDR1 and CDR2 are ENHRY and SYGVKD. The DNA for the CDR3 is TGTGCCATCTCTCCCCGGGGGGACGAGCAGTACTTC. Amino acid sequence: CAISPRGDEQYF.

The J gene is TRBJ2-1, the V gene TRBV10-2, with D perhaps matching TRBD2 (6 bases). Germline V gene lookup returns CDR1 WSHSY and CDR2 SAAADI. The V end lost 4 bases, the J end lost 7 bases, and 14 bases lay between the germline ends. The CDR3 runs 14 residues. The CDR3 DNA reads TGCGCCAGCAGTGTGGACTATGGTCGGAATGAGCAGTTCTTC. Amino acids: CASSVDYGRNEQFF.

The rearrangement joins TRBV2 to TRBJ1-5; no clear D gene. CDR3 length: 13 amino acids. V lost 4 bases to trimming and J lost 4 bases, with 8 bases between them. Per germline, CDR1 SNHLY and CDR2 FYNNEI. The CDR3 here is CASSVAPNQPQHF. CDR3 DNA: TGTGCCAGCAGTGTGGCCCCAAATCAGCCCCAGCATTTT. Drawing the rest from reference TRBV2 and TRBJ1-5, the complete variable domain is EPEVTQTPSHQVTQMGQEVILRCVPISNHLYFYWYRQILGQKVEFLVSFYNNEISEKSEIFDDQFSVERPDGSNFTLKIRSTKLEDSAMYFCASSVAPNQPQHFGDGTRLSIL.

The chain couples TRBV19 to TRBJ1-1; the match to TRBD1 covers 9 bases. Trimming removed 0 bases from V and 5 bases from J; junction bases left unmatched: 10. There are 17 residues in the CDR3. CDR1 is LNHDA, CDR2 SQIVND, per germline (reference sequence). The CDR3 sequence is CASSIDRGDREKTEAFF. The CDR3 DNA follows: TGTGCCAGTAGTATAGATCGAGGGGACAGGGAAAAAACTGAAGCTTTCTTT.

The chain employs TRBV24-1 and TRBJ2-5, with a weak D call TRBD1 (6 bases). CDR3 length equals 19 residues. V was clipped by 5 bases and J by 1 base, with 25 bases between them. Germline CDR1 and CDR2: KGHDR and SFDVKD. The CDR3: CATSAIIWEQGKRQETQYF. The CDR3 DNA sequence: TGTGCCACCAGTGCTATCATTTGGGAGCAGGGGAAACGCCAAGAGACCCAGTACTTC.

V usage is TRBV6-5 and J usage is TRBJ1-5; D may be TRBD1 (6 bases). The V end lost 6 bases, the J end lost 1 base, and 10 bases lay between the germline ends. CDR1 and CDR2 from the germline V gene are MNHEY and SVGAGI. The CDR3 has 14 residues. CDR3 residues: CASRGTGSNQPQHF. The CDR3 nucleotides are TGTGCCAGCAGGGGAACAGGGAGCAATCAGCCCCAGCATTTT.

DNA of the CDR3: TGCGCCAGCAGCTTTGGTCAGTCTAATTCACCCCTCCACTTT. Amino acids: CASSFGQSNSPLHF. The chain couples TRBV5-1 to TRBJ1-6; D is uncertain. Trimming left V 2 bases short and J 6 bases short, with 9 bases between. Per germline, CDR1 SGHRS and CDR2 YFSETQ. The CDR3 is 14 amino acids.

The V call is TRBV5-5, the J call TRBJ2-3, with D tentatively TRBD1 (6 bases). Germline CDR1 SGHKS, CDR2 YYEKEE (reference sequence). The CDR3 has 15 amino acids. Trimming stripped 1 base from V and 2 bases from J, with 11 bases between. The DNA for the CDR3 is TGTGCCAGCAGCTTGCCAGGGACACCCACAGATACGCAGTATTTT. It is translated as CASSLPGTPTDTQYF. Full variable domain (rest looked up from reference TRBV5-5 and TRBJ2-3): DAGVTQSPTHLIKTRGQQVTLRCSPISGHKSVSWYQQVLGQGPQFIFQYYEKEERGRGNFPDRFSARQFPNYSSELNVNALLLGDSALYLCASSLPGTPTDTQYFGPGTRLTVL.

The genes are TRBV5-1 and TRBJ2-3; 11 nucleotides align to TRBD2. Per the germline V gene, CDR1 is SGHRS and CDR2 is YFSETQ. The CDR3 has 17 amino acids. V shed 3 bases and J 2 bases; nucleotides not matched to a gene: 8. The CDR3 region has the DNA TGCGCCAGCAGCTCGGACTTACTAGCGGGGGTCACAGATACGCAGTATTTT. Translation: CASSSDLLAGVTDTQYF.

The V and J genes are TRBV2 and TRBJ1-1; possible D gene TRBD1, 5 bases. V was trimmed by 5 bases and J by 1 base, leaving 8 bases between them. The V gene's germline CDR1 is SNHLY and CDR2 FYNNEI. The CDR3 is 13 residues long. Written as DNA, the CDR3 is TGTGCCAGCAGTTCGGGGGGGAACACTGAAGCTTTCTTT. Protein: CASSSGGNTEAFF.

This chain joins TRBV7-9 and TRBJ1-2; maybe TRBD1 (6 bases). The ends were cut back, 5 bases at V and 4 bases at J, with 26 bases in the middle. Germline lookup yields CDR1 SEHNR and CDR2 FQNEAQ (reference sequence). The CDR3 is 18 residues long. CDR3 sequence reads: CASSRLRLGQSAVYGYTF. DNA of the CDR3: TGTGCCAGCAGCCGCTTAAGATTAGGACAGTCCGCCGTCTATGGCTACACCTTC.

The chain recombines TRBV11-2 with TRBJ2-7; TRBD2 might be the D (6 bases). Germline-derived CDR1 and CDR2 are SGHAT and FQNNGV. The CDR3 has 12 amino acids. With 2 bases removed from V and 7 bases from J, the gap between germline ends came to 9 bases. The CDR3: CASSLRLVEQYF. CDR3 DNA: TGTGCCAGCAGCTTACGACTAGTGGAGCAGTACTTC.

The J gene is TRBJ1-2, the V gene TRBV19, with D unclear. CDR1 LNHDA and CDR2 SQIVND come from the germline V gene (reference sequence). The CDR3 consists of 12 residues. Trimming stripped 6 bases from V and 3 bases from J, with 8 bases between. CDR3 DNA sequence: TGTGCCAGTAGGAGGGATGACTATGGCTACACCTTC. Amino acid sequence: CASRRDDYGYTF.